The 17 T cell receptor beta chains below come from one sample, sequenced in a study of blood T cell repertoires in COVID-19. Clones were sequenced by immunoSEQ multiplex PCR, and TCRdb holds only the in-frame ones, with some missing. The table lists 200,000 to 250,000 clones, approximately 80% of them singletons. Material for sequencing was peripheral blood. The receptors derive from a human donor in a cohort sampled during active COVID-19.

This chain uses TRBV18 with TRBJ2-1; D call uncertain. The germline V gene encodes CDR1 KGHSH and CDR2 LQKENI. Trimming stripped 3 bases from V and 6 bases from J, with 12 bases between. The CDR3 contains 14 residues. DNA for the CDR3: TGTGCCAGCTCACCGGCAGAGGTCGGCAATGAGCAGTTCTTC. Translation gives CASSPAEVGNEQFF.

This clone was observed a single time. The J gene is TRBJ2-5, the V gene TRBV7-3; 7 bases are shared with TRBD2. Germline-derived CDR1 and CDR2 are SGHTA and FQGTGA. The CDR3 consists of 13 residues. J lost 6 bases, V lost 2 bases, and 3 bases had no gene match. The CDR3 region has the DNA TGTGCCAGCAGCTTATTAGCGGGCCAGACCCAGTACTTC. Protein product: CASSLLAGQTQYF.

In its sample, this clone was seen a few times. V and J are TRBV7-9 and TRBJ2-5, with D possibly matching TRBD1 (6 bases). Between the trimmed V and J ends, which lost 3 bases and 5 bases, there was a span of 13 bases. There are 14 residues in the CDR3. Germline CDR1 is SEHNR and CDR2 is FQNEAQ (reference sequence). The CDR3 loop reads CASSLNRAHETQYF. The CDR3 DNA reads as TGTGCCAGCAGCTTGAACAGGGCGCACGAGACCCAGTACTTC.

The chain joins TRBV7-2 to TRBJ2-7; 12 bases map to TRBD2. This CDR3 has 17 residues. Germline CDR1 is SGHTA and CDR2 is FQGNSA. V was clipped by 4 bases and J by 0 bases; unmatched bases: 7. CDR3 loop: CASSSLAGGLLSYEQYF. CDR3 DNA sequence: TGTGCCAGCAGCTCTCTAGCGGGAGGGCTGCTCTCCTACGAGCAGTACTTC.

V usage is TRBV3-1 (or the pseudogene TRBV3-2) and J usage is TRBJ2-1; D not resolved. This CDR3 has 14 residues. Trimming shortened V by 0 bases and J by 9 bases, and 12 bases separated the two germline ends. Looked up from germline, CDR1 is LGHDT and CDR2 is YNNKEL (reference sequence). The CDR3 region has the DNA TGTGCCAGCAGCCAAGATCTAAATGTCCCTGAGCAGTTCTTC. It translates to CASSQDLNVPEQFF.

V is TRBV18 and J is TRBJ1-5; D not certain. V gave up 3 bases and J gave up 5 bases, with 11 bases separating them. The CDR3 sequence is 14 residues long. In germline, CDR1 is KGHSH, CDR2 LQKENI. In DNA, the CDR3 is TGTGCCAGCTCACCGTACCAGGTAGATCAGCCCCAGCATTTT. As protein: CASSPYQVDQPQHF.

Of note for this clone: Possible read error: a much larger clone is one base away. The same CDR3 arises from other DNA sequences in this sample as well. Written as DNA, the CDR3 is TGTGCCAGCAGCGCAGACAGGGCGAACACCGGGGAGCTGTTTTTT. Protein sequence: CASSADRANTGELFF. V and J are TRBV7-2 and TRBJ2-2, with 7 positions matching TRBD1. This CDR3 region has 15 residues. Germline CDR1 reads SGHTA; CDR2 reads FQGNSA. V was pared by 5 bases and J by 0 bases, with 3 bases of the junction left unmatched.

As for this clone: The same CDR3 arises from other DNA sequences in this sample as well. This chain connects TRBV19 to TRBJ2-1; 10 bases are shared with TRBD1. Germline assignment: CDR1 LNHDA and CDR2 SQIVND (reference sequence). With 5 bases clipped from V and 4 bases from J, the junction kept 5 bases outside the gene matches. The CDR3 sequence is 15 residues long. CDR3 region: CASSADRGLYNEQFF. In DNA form, the CDR3 reads TGTGCCAGTAGTGCAGACAGGGGGCTATACAATGAGCAGTTCTTC.

The chain joins TRBV19 to TRBJ2-2, with D tentatively TRBD1 (5 bases). This CDR3 is 13 amino acids long. Trimming pared 2 bases from V and 5 bases from J, leaving 6 bases between. Germline CDR1 reads LNHDA; CDR2 reads SQIVND (reference sequence). DNA for the CDR3: TGTGCCAGTAGTATAAGGGGAACCGGGGAGCTGTTTTTT. Translating gives CASSIRGTGELFF.

This clone has only a few counts. The J gene is TRBJ1-3, the V gene TRBV28, with a weak D call TRBD1 (6 bases). The CDR3 has 14 residues. Germline loops: CDR1 MDHEN, CDR2 SYDVKM. V shed 7 bases and J shed 2 bases, with 12 bases lying between them. The chain's CDR3 is CASKSSGAGNTIYF. The CDR3 nucleotides read TGTGCCAGCAAATCTTCAGGGGCTGGAAACACCATATATTTT.

The chain couples TRBV19 to TRBJ1-2; D uncertain. Germline loops: CDR1 LNHDA, CDR2 SQIVND (reference sequence). CDR3 size: 13 residues. V dropped 3 bases and J dropped 8 bases, with 13 bases sitting between them. In nucleotides, the CDR3 is TGTGCCAGTAGTATCTCCGTCGCCGGGGGCTACACCTTC. This codes for CASSISVAGGYTF.

The chain couples TRBV19 to TRBJ1-1, with TRBD1 identical over 12 bases. Looked up from germline, CDR1 is LNHDA and CDR2 is SQIVND (reference sequence). V was clipped by 2 bases and J by 4 bases; unmatched bases: 8. The CDR3 is 17 residues long. In DNA, the CDR3 is TGTGCCAGTAGTATAAGGGGGACAGGGGGCGCCGGCACTGAAGCTTTCTTT. This codes for CASSIRGTGGAGTEAFF.

A single count supports this clone. The chain joins TRBV27 to TRBJ1-4; D gene unclear. The CDR3 contains 12 residues. V was pared by 5 bases and J by 10 bases, with 11 bases between. Germline V lookup: CDR1 MNHEY, CDR2 SMNVEV (reference sequence). CDR3 in DNA: TGTGCCAGCAGTCCCTCCAGTGCAAAACTGTTTTTT. Translation gives CASSPSSAKLFF.

CDR3: CAISTSGRSNTGELFF. In DNA, the CDR3 is TGTGCCATTTCGACTAGCGGGAGGTCTAACACCGGGGAGCTGTTTTTT. This chain connects TRBV10-3 to TRBJ2-2; 13 nucleotides align to TRBD2. From germline, CDR1 is ENHRY and CDR2 SYGVKD. The CDR3 spans 16 residues. V lost 9 bases and J lost 2; bases outside the gene matches: 6.

This chain uses TRBV2 with TRBJ1-2; 7 bases are shared with TRBD1. V dropped 9 bases and J dropped 2; count of bases not matched to a gene: 6. CDR1 is SNHLY, CDR2 FYNNEI, per germline. CDR3 length: 13 residues. CDR3 sequence (DNA): TGTGCCAGTAGCCGGGACAGAAACTATGGCTACACCTTC. Residues: CASSRDRNYGYTF.

The gene calls are TRBV6-5 and TRBJ2-3; 9 bases line up with TRBD2. The CDR3 sequence is 15 residues long. Unmatched junction bases numbered 10, after V lost 7 bases and J lost 5 bases. Germline V lookup: CDR1 MNHEY, CDR2 SVGAGI. Here the CDR3 reads CASIASGDPGDTQYF. CDR3 DNA sequence: TGTGCCAGCATAGCTAGCGGGGATCCGGGAGATACGCAGTATTTT.

This chain joins TRBV24-1 and TRBJ2-1, with TRBD2 identical over 15 bases. The length of the CDR3 is 17 residues. Germline trimming cut 7 bases from V and 5 bases from J; bases unmatched to any gene: 8. The V gene's germline CDR1 is KGHDR and CDR2 SFDVKD. DNA for the CDR3: TGTGCCACCAGCGGGACTAGCGGGGGGCATAAAGACAATGAGCAGTTCTTC. Protein sequence: CATSGTSGGHKDNEQFF.